The table lists the clone carrying this T cell receptor (beta chain) with a count of one. Its specificity is not known. This sample was included in a study of T-cell memory formation after mild COVID-19. The overall study: Each donor largely had its own TCR clusters.

This CDR3 is built from 14 residues. Germline CDR1 GTSNPN, CDR2 SVGIG (reference sequence). With V trimmed by 2 bases and J by 4 bases, 2 bases remained unmatched. Points from the study as a whole: Balance between CD4 and CD8 was seen in clones contracting day 15 to 85, and a CD4+ lean was seen in later expanders. Several responding clones turned up in pre-infection memory, indicating that cross-reactive memory may have taken part.

In TCRdb, the 5' RACE reads were re-called with MiXCR into one record per CDR3 protein. This sample has around 12,000 distinct CDR3 sequences; 13% to 15% occur once, and the top ten carry 55%. Sequenced material: PBMCs or a T cell subset sorted from them (not recorded which). The gene calls are TRBV30 and TRBJ2-5, with 12 nucleotides matching TRBD2. The receptor was isolated from a man in his late teens or twenties who had mild COVID-19 (a few samples of this study predate the infection). Cell type and time point are not known. The CDR3 loop is CAWSSGLAGETQYF. The CDR3 region has the DNA TGTGCCTGGAGTTCGGGACTAGCGGGAGAGACCCAGTACTTC.